Described below is a single TCR beta chain sequence and its context. No cognate antigen has been identified for it. Qualities for individual bases were not recorded, and no much larger clone is one base off. The data derive from a study of shared clonotypes between healthy human individuals (dated by TCRdb to the early 2020s). Regarding the complete study: The cohort comprised a couple of women and a few men aged 18 to 49 years. Per donor, leukapheresis produced somewhere between about 0.85 and 10 billion PBMCs. To estimate repertoire size and how much clonotypes are shared between individuals, the study performed deep sequencing of blood TCR repertoires from five healthy adults. For each donor, CD4 naive and CD4 memory were each run on three plates, CD8 naive on two plates, and CD8 memory on one plate. To increase sequencing depth and limit assay-specific biases, different laboratories used diverse techniques to prepare libraries and sequence TCR repertoires.

At the junction V is shortened by 5 bases and J by 3 bases, with 11 bases in between. The germline V gene provides CDR1 MGHRA and CDR2 YSYEKL. The CDR3 goes from the cysteine to the phenylalanine over 14 residues. Of the read, only the CDR3 DNA is kept; its 42 bases are in frame from base 1. The investigation overall reported the following: Approximately 5% of naive CD4, roughly 3.6% of naive CD8, around 2.3% of memory CD4, and 0.35% to 0.5% of memory CD8 clonotypes were shared across several donors. The small number of donors limited the genetic and exposure-history diversity represented. Incomplete sequencing was indicated by rarefaction of sorted-subset datasets, despite the large sequencing depth. Only blood was sampled, and tissue TCR repertoires likely differ from those in blood. Pairwise subsampling indicated that sequencing depth was expected to affect the degree of clonotype sharing among donors. Compared with non-shared clonotypes, clonotypes shared by all four sorted-subset donors had higher generation probabilities. Estimated clonotype richness was generally larger for naive than for memory subsets.

Using the deep immunoSEQ assay, TCR CDR3 regions were amplified from genomic DNA by multiplex PCR. Extracted genomic DNA from each cell subset was distributed evenly across all wells of several immunoSEQ 96-well plates, and each plate was treated as a replicate. For sorted subsets, around 200 ng genomic DNA, equal to 30,000 to 35,000 T cell genomes, was loaded into each replicate PCR. The purified libraries were quantified using a Qubit 3.0 fluorometer, sized with a Bioanalyzer 2100, and then quantified again using the KAPA Library Quantification kit. Each immunoSEQ 96-well plate was sequenced on its own single-read 150-cycle Illumina NextSeq 550 flow cell. Concerning the study's data processing: Because only junctional sequences without quality scores were contained in the immunoSEQ output, filtering matching that applied to full-length reads could not be performed. To assign V/J genes and CDR3, sequences were annotated using PyIR, a Python wrapper for IgBLAST v1.9, with IMGT germline references. Reads were removed for weak V/J assignments (E-value above 1e-6), missing CDR3, stop codons, out-of-frame junctions, or ambiguous translated residues. V3J clonotypes were defined as sequences sharing the same inferred V gene, J gene, and CDR3 amino acid sequence. Percentage overlap between repertoires was calculated by dividing the number of shared unique clonotypes by the size of the smaller repertoire. Repertoire richness was assessed with RTK rarefaction, the Chao1 estimator, and Recon v2.1 estimates of unobserved clonotypes. For all TCRbeta clonotypes obtained by the gDNA method from a handful of donors, generation probabilities were computed with OLGA. TCRdb stores this immuneACCESS table with in-frame sequences only. Part of the clones is absent; in the studies checked, under half of the shortfall reflects unresolved V genes, and no reason is known for the rest. The DNA was the basis for D and trimming; V, J and clone size are from that table. A total of about 2.4 million clones appear in this sample, 80% to 95% of them only once. The top ten constitute more than 0.35% of the sample.

The donors were healthy, HIV-negative adults with no recently reported acute infections or vaccinations. Every donor was a Caucasian adult residing in Nashville, Tennessee, USA. CD4+ T cells were enriched through magnetic negative selection, after which naive cells were positively selected on CD45RA and the remaining negative fraction served as the memory subset. Blood was collected by leukapheresis, and PBMCs were isolated by Ficoll-Histopaque density gradient centrifugation and then cryopreserved in liquid nitrogen vapor phase. Analytical flow cytometry was used to check the purity and quantity of each magnetically sorted T cell population. Genomic DNA was isolated from each sorted fraction and quantified by UV absorbance on a Nanodrop 2000c.

Specimen: naive CD4+ T cells from PBMCs. The meaning of the sample's cell subset or site label: CD45RA+ positively selected. This TCR derives from a man aged 18 to 35 in good health. Some clones in this sample may be carry-over from other donors' samples. In this chain, TRBV4-1 is recombined with TRBJ1-5, with the D gene not confidently named. The CDR3 region has the sequence CASSVDTPNQPQHF. The nucleotides read TGCGCCAGCAGCGTAGACACACCCAATCAGCCCCAGCATTTT.